This T cell receptor (beta chain) was captured in a study of T cell responses to AZD1222 COVID-19 vaccine. This CDR3 spans 15 amino acids. Per the germline V gene, CDR1 is LGHNA and CDR2 is YNFKEQ. A remark on this clone: One end of the junction is discordant with germline, which a read error may explain.

Clones were sequenced by immunoSEQ multiplex PCR, and TCRdb holds only the in-frame ones, with some missing. The table has some 150,000 clones, around nine tenths seen once. The rearrangement uses TRBV4-2 and TRBJ1-4, with D perhaps matching TRBD1 (6 bases). This TCR derives from an adult in good health. The sample here was peripheral blood, taken on day 0 of AZD1222 vaccination. This chain's CDR3 is CASSPRTAIGENLFF. For the CDR3, the DNA is TGTGCCAGCAGCCCTCGGACAGCTATTGGTGAAAATCTGTTTTTT.